Listed below are T cell receptor beta chains from one sample, sequenced in a study of T cells in localized non-small cell lung cancer. Generated by immunoSEQ multiplex PCR, the TCRdb table keeps only in-frame clones and is missing some. The sample contains about 1,600 clones, 25% of which appear only once. This material consisted of lung tumor tissue, taken before any cancer treatment. These receptors were obtained from a woman aged 35-75 years with stage I lung adenocarcinoma. The CDR3 runs from the conserved cysteine through the conserved F or W. The D gene is left open where the match is weak. Not every row has a clone size; where given, it reads once, few, many or a size class.

j_call clone_size d_call v_call cdr3_nt cdr3_aa
TRBJ2-5 medium-sized NA TRBV1 TGCGCCAGCAGCATCCGAGCAGACAGGTACCAAGAGACCCAGTACTTC CASSIRADRYQETQYF
TRBJ1-4 NA TRBD1 TRBV9 TGTGCCAGCAGCCCAACGACAGGGATTTATCGACTGTTTTTT CASSPTTGIYRLFF
TRBJ2-7 NA TRBD2 TRBV15 TGTGCCACCAGCAGACCGGCGGGGGGGAATATCATCTACGAGCAGTACTTC CATSRPAGGNIIYEQYF
TRBJ1-2 few NA TRBV6-8 TGTGCCAGCAGTTCTGCAGCCTTGAATGGCTACACCTTC CASSSAALNGYTF
TRBJ2-3 NA TRBD2 TRBV11-3 TGTGCCAGCAGCTTAGACGAGACTAGCGGGGGTTGGTATTTT CASSLDETSGGWYF
TRBJ1-4 NA NA TRBV28 TGTGCCAGCAACTCCCCAAGCAAGGTAGAGGAAAAACTGTTTTTT CASNSPSKVEEKLFF
TRBJ2-2 NA NA TRBV6-8 TGTGCCAGCAGTGACCGGGACACCGGGGAGCTGTTTTTT CASSDRDTGELFF
TRBJ1-2 NA TRBD1 TRBV6-8 TGTGCCAGCAGTTACATTCGGGGCAGGGGGATAACTAACTATGGCTACACCTTC CASSYIRGRGITNYGYTF
TRBJ1-4 NA NA TRBV29-1 TGCAGCGTTGATCCGGGACCAGGGGAAAAACTGTTTTTT CSVDPGPGEKLFF
TRBJ2-3 few TRBD1 TRBV6-8 TGTGCCAGCAGAGAACAGGGGGTCAGCACAGATACGCAGTATTTT CASREQGVSTDTQYF
TRBJ1-3 large NA TRBV28 TGTGCCAGCAGTACAATCTCTGGAAACACCATATATTTT CASSTISGNTIYF
TRBJ1-1 NA NA TRBV19 TGTGCCAGTAGTATGGCAGGGTCGATGAACACTGAAGCTTTCTTT CASSMAGSMNTEAFF
TRBJ1-6 medium-sized TRBD1 TRBV11-3 TGTGCCAGCAGCTTAGTAACGGGACAGGGATTTGGCTCACCCCTCCACTTT CASSLVTGQGFGSPLHF
TRBJ1-6 medium-sized TRBD1 TRBV6-8 TGTGCCAGCAGTACAGGACAGGGGGCTTCACCCCTCCACTTT CASSTGQGASPLHF
TRBJ1-1 few TRBD1 TRBV5-1 TGCGCCAGCAGCCTTCAGGGGGGTGGAACTGAAGCTTTCTTT CASSLQGGGTEAFF
TRBJ2-1 few NA TRBV9 TGTGCCAGCAGTGGCGGGGTCGGCTACGGGAATGAGCAGTTCTTC CASSGGVGYGNEQFF
TRBJ2-3 few NA TRBV7-1 TGTGCCAGCAGCTTAGAAGGAGTGGATACGCAGTATTTT CASSLEGVDTQYF
TRBJ1-1 few NA TRBV11-3 TGTGCCAGCAGCCGATATTCGGGGAGGGGTGACACTGAAGCTTTCTTT CASSRYSGRGDTEAFF
TRBJ2-1 medium-sized TRBD2 TRBV11-3 TGTGCCAGCAGCTTAGGGACTAGCGAGGCAAATGAGCAGTTCTTC CASSLGTSEANEQFF
TRBJ2-5 NA TRBD1 TRBV18 TGTGCCAGCTCACCTAGACAGGGGGCTGAGGGAGAGACCCAGTACTTC CASSPRQGAEGETQYF